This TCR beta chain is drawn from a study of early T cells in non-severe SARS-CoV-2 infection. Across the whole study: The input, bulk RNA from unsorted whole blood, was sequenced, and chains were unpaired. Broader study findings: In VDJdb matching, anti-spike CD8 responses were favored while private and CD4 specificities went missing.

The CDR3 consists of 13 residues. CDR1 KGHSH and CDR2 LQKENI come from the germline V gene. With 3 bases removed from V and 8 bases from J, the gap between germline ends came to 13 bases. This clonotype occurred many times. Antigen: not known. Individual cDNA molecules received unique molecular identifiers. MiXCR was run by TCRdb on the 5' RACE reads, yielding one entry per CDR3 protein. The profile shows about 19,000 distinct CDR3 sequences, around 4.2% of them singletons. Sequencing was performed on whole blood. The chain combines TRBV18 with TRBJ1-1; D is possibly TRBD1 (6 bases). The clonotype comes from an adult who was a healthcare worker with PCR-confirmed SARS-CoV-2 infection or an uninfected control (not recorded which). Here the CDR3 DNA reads TGTGCCAGCTCACCCGACAGGTCTGACGAAGCTTTCTTT. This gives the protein CASSPDRSDEAFF.